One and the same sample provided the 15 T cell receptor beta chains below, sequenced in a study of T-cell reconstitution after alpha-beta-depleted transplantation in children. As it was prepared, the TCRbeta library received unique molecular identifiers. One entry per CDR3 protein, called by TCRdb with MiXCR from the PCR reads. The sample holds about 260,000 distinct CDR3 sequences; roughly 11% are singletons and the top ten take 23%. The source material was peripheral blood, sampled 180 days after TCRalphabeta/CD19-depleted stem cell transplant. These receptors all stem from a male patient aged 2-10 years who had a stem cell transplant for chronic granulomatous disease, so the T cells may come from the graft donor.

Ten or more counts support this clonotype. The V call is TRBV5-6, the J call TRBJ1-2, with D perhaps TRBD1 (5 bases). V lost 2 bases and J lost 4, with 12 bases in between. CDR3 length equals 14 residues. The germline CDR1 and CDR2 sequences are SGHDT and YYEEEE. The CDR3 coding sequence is TGTGCCAGCAGCTTACGGACTGGGGCCTATGGCTACACCTTC. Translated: CASSLRTGAYGYTF.

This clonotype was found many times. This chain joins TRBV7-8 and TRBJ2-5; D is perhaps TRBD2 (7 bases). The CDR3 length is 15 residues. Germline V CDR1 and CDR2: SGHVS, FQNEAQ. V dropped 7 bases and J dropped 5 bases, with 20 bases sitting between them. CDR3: CASTRGRGAGETQYF. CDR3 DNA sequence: TGTGCCAGCACCCGGGGGAGGGGGGCAGGGGAGACCCAGTACTTC. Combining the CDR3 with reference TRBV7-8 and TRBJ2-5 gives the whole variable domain GAGVSQSPRYKVAKRGQDVALRCDPISGHVSLFWYQQALGQGPEFLTYFQNEAQLDKSGLPSDRFFAERPEGSVSTLKIQRTQQEDSAVYLCASTRGRGAGETQYFGPGTRLLVL.

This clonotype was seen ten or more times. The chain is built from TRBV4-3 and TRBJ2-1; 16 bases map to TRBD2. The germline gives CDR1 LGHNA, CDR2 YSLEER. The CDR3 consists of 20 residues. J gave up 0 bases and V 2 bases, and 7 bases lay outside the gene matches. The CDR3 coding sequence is TGCGCCAGCAGCCAAATTCCGGGACTAGCGGGAGGGCTCTCCTACAATGAGCAGTTCTTC. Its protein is CASSQIPGLAGGLSYNEQFF.

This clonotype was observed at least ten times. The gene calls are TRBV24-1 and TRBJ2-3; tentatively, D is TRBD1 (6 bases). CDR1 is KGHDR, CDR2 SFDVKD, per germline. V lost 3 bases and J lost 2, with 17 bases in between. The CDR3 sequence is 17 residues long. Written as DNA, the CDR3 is TGTGCCACCAGTGATATAACAGGAAGGGGGAACACAGATACGCAGTATTTT. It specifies CATSDITGRGNTDTQYF.

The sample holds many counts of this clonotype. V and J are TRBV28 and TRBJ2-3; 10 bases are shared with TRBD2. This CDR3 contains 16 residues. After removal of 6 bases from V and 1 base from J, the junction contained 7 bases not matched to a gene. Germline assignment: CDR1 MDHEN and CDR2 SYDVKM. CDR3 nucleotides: TGTGCCAGCAGCAGTAGCGGGAGGATACGCACAGATACGCAGTATTTT. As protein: CASSSSGRIRTDTQYF.

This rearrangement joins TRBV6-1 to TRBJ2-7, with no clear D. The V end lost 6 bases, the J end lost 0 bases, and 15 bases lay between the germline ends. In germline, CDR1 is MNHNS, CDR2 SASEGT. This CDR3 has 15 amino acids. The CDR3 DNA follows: TGTGCCAGCAGCCAAAGGTTGTACGACTCCTACGAGCAGTACTTC. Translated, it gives CASSQRLYDSYEQYF.

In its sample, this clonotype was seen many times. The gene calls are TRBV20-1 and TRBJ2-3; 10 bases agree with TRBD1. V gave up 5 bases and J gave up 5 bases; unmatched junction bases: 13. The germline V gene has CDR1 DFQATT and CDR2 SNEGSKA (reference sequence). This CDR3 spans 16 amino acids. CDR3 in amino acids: CSAPTRGQGQRDTQYF. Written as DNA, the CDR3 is TGCAGTGCTCCAACGAGGGGACAGGGGCAGAGAGATACGCAGTATTTT.

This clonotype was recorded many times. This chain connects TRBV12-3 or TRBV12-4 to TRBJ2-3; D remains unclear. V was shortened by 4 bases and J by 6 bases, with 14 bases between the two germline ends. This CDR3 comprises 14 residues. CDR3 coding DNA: TGTGCCAGCAGTTCCGGGCCGCGATTTGATACGCAGTATTTT. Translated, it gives CASSSGPRFDTQYF.

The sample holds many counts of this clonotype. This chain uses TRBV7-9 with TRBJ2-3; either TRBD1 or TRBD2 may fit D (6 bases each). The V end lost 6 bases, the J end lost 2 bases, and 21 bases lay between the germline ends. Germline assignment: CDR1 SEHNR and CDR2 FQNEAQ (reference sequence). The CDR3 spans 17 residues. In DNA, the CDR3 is TGTGCCAGCAGTGCCGGGGCGGGACAACTGTACACAGATACGCAGTATTTT. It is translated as CASSAGAGQLYTDTQYF.

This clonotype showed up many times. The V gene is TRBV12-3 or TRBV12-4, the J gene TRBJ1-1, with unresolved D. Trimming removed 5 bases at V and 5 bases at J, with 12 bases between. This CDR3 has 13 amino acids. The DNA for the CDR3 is TGTGCCAGCAGTCCAGATTCGGCAACTGAAGCTTTCTTT. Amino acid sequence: CASSPDSATEAFF.

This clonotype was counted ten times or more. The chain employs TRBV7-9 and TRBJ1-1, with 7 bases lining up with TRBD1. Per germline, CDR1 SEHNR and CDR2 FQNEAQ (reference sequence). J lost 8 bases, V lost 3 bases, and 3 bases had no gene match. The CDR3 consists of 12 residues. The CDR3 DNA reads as TGTGCCAGCAGCTTGGCGACAGGGGAAGCTTTCTTT. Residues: CASSLATGEAFF.

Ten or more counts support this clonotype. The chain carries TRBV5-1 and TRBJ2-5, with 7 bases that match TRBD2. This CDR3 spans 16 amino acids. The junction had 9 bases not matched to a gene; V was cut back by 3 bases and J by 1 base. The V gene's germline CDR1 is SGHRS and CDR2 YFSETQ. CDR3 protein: CASSSVGGKIQETQYF. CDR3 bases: TGCGCCAGCAGCTCCGTCGGGGGGAAGATCCAAGAGACCCAGTACTTC.

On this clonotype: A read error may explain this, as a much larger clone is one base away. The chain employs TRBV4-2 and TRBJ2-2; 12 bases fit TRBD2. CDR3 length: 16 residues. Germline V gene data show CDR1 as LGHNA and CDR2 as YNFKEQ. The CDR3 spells CSSSQASGGAAGELFF. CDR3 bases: TGTTCCAGCAGCCAGGCTAGCGGGGGGGCGGCCGGGGAGCTGTTTTTT.

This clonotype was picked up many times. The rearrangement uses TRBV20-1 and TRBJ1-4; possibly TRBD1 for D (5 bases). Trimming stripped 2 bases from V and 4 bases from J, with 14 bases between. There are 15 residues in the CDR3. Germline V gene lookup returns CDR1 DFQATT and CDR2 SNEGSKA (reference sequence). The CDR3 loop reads CSARPPGPHNEKLFF. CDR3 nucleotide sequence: TGCAGTGCTAGACCTCCGGGACCGCATAATGAAAAACTGTTTTTT.

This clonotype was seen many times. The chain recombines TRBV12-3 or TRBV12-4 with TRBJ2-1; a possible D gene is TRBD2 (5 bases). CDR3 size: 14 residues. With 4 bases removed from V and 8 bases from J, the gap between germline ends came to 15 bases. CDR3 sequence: CASSWGPLGYEQFF. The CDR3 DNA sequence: TGTGCCAGCAGTTGGGGTCCACTAGGGTATGAGCAGTTCTTC.